This passage covers 25 T cell receptor beta chains from one sample sequenced in a study of blood T cell repertoires in COVID-19. Generated by immunoSEQ multiplex PCR, the TCRdb table keeps only in-frame clones and is missing some. The sample lists roughly 150,000 clones; 65% to 90% were seen once. The sample consisted of peripheral blood. Every receptor here comes from a woman aged 50 to 65 with acute or convalescent COVID-19.

This clone was recorded only once. The V gene is TRBV2, the J gene TRBJ1-5, with D hard to call. Trimming cost V 7 bases and J 1 base, with 11 bases left between them. The CDR3 runs 14 residues. The V gene's germline CDR1 is SNHLY and CDR2 FYNNEI. The DNA of the CDR3 is TGTGCCAGCACTCCAACAGCAAGCAATCAGCCCCAGCATTTT. Protein sequence: CASTPTASNQPQHF. The full variable domain, with the rest looked up from reference TRBV2 and TRBJ1-5, is EPEVTQTPSHQVTQMGQEVILRCVPISNHLYFYWYRQILGQKVEFLVSFYNNEISEKSEIFDDQFSVERPDGSNFTLKIRSTKLEDSAMYFCASTPTASNQPQHFGDGTRLSIL.

This sequence joins TRBV7-6 and TRBJ1-1; TRBD1 is a possible D gene (5 bases). Trimming took 4 bases from V and 4 from J, leaving 19 bases between them. Germline V CDR1 and CDR2: SGHVS, FNYEAQ. There are 16 residues in the CDR3. CDR3 coding DNA: TGTGCCAGCAGCTACCGGGGGACGGAGGTTATCACTGAAGCTTTCTTT. Protein product: CASSYRGTEVITEAFF.

The chain uses TRBV6-5 and TRBJ1-6; D might be TRBD1 (5 bases). V lost 4 bases and J 5 bases, leaving 9 bases between the germline ends. From germline, CDR1 is MNHEY and CDR2 SVGAGI. The CDR3 contains 14 residues. DNA of the CDR3: TGTGCCAGCAGTTCCGGGGGTAATAATTCACCCCTCCACTTT. It encodes CASSSGGNNSPLHF.

V gene TRBV4-3 combines with J gene TRBJ1-1; TRBD1 matches 7 bases. CDR1 LGHNA and CDR2 YSLEER come from the germline V gene. This CDR3 spans 14 amino acids. V shed 3 bases and J 5 bases; nucleotides not matched to a gene: 6. This chain's CDR3 is CASSQYPGGTEAFF. As DNA, the CDR3 is TGCGCCAGCAGCCAGTACCCAGGGGGTACTGAAGCTTTCTTT.

This clone showed up just once. V gene TRBV28 combines with J gene TRBJ2-7, with D possibly TRBD1 on 6 matching bases. Trimming took off 3 bases at V and 2 bases at J, with 11 bases between the two ends. The germline V gene encodes CDR1 MDHEN and CDR2 SYDVKM. This CDR3 contains 14 residues. The CDR3 DNA follows: TGTGCCAGCAGTTTGGGACAAGCCCCCTACGAGCAGTACTTC. Translation: CASSLGQAPYEQYF.

V gene TRBV6-5 combines with J gene TRBJ2-2; no definite D call. CDR3 size: 13 residues. CDR1 is MNHEY and CDR2 is SVGAGI in the germline V gene. Deletions cut 2 bases from V and 6 bases from J, with 7 bases between. The CDR3 DNA reads TGTGCCAGCAGTTACACGAGGTCCGGGGAGCTGTTTTTT. This codes for CASSYTRSGELFF.

This chain uses TRBV5-1 with TRBJ2-3, with TRBD2 as a possible D gene (6 bases). Germline CDR1 and CDR2: SGHRS and YFSETQ. The CDR3 loop spans 16 amino acids. V was pared by 5 bases and J by 2 bases, with 18 bases between. The CDR3 spells CASREGTSQYTDTQYF. CDR3 coding DNA: TGCGCCAGCAGGGAGGGGACTTCCCAATACACAGATACGCAGTATTTT.

The chain joins TRBV24-1 to TRBJ2-7, with 8 bases that match TRBD1. The V gene's germline CDR1 is KGHDR and CDR2 SFDVKD. With V trimmed by 7 bases and J by 1 base, 5 bases remained unmatched. The CDR3 sequence is 14 residues long. DNA of the CDR3: TGTGCCACCAGCGACCGACAGGGGTCCTACGAGCAGTACTTC. Its translation: CATSDRQGSYEQYF.

The chain uses TRBV29-1 and TRBJ2-2, with 8 bases matching TRBD1. Germline V CDR1 and CDR2: SQVTM, ANQGSEA. This CDR3 comprises 15 residues. J was trimmed by 1 base and V by 6 bases; bases with no gene match: 7. The CDR3 sequence: CSVQKGTGNTGELFF. As DNA, the CDR3 is TGCAGCGTCCAGAAAGGGACAGGGAACACCGGGGAGCTGTTTTTT.

The chain recombines TRBV19 with TRBJ2-3; D perhaps matches TRBD2 (5 bases). V shed 7 bases and J shed 0 bases, with 11 bases lying between them. Per germline, CDR1 LNHDA and CDR2 SQIVND (reference sequence). This CDR3 is built from 14 residues. The CDR3 sequence: CASTATRSTDTQYF. The CDR3 DNA is TGTGCCAGTACCGCTACTAGGAGCACAGATACGCAGTATTTT.

The rearrangement links TRBV7-6 to TRBJ1-5; 8 bases align to TRBD1. The germline V gene has CDR1 SGHVS and CDR2 FNYEAQ. Trimming removed 4 bases from V and 2 bases from J; junction bases left unmatched: 7. This CDR3 contains 16 residues. The CDR3 nucleotides read TGTGCCAGCAGCTATGCCGGACAGGGCGGCAATCAGCCCCAGCATTTT. It specifies CASSYAGQGGNQPQHF.

Details on this clone: Other nucleotide sequences from this sample produce the same CDR3. This sequence joins TRBV27 and TRBJ1-2; 10 bases align to TRBD1. V trimming: 6 bases; J trimming: 5 bases; junction bases outside the gene matches: 3. Germline lookup yields CDR1 MNHEY and CDR2 SMNVEV (reference sequence). The CDR3 extends over 13 amino acids. The CDR3 bases are TGTGCCAGCAGCCGGGACAGGGGTTATGGCTACACCTTC. Its translation: CASSRDRGYGYTF.

The rearrangement uses TRBV5-5 and TRBJ1-1; D perhaps matches TRBD1 (5 bases). Germline assignment: CDR1 SGHKS and CDR2 YYEKEE (reference sequence). V was clipped by 3 bases and J by 1 base, with 7 bases between them. The CDR3 contains 13 residues. The CDR3 protein is CASSSTGNTEAFF. The DNA for the CDR3 is TGTGCCAGCAGCTCTACAGGGAACACTGAAGCTTTCTTT.

CDR3 in DNA: TGCGCCAGCAGCCACAAACCCCAGGCAGGGGGAAACACCGGGGAGCTGTTTTTT. Its protein product is CASSHKPQAGGNTGELFF. V and J are TRBV4-1 and TRBJ2-2; 7 bases are shared with TRBD1. With 3 bases clipped from V and 2 bases from J, the junction kept 12 bases outside the gene matches. In germline, CDR1 is MGHRA, CDR2 YSYEKL. The CDR3 length is 18 residues.

The chain is built from TRBV5-8 and TRBJ1-4; no definite D call. Trimming took off 5 bases at V and 8 bases at J, with 4 bases between the two ends. CDR1 is SGHTS, CDR2 YDEGEE, per germline. CDR3 length: 10 residues. CDR3 loop: CASRQEKLFF. DNA of the CDR3: TGTGCCAGCAGACAGGAAAAACTGTTTTTT. The variable domain in full, with the rest retrieved from reference TRBV5-8 and TRBJ1-4, is EAGVTQSPTHLIKTRGQQATLRCSPISGHTSVYWYQQALGLGLQFLLWYDEGEERNRGNFPPRFSGRQFPNYSSELNVNALELEDSALYLCASRQEKLFFGSGTQLSVL.

This clone was seen a handful of times. V is TRBV6-2 or TRBV6-3 and J is TRBJ1-1; D gene ambiguous. Trimming removed 0 bases from V and 8 bases from J, with 13 bases in between. Germline V CDR1 and CDR2: MNHEY, SVGEGT. The CDR3 sequence is 14 residues long. CDR3 protein: CASSYSVGSGEAFF. CDR3 sequence (DNA): TGTGCCAGCAGTTACTCTGTGGGGTCGGGGGAAGCTTTCTTT.

This clone was seen once. V usage is TRBV2 and J usage is TRBJ2-1; the match to TRBD2 covers 9 bases. V dropped 1 base and J dropped 7; count of bases not matched to a gene: 5. The germline V gene has CDR1 SNHLY and CDR2 FYNNEI. This CDR3 comprises 15 residues. Here the CDR3 DNA reads TGTGCCAGCAGTGAAGGTAGCGGGAGAGGTAATGAGCAGTTCTTC. Translating gives CASSEGSGRGNEQFF.

The gene calls are TRBV11-3 and TRBJ1-3; no clear D. The germline gives CDR1 SGHNT, CDR2 YENEEA. Trimming left V 3 bases short and J 2 bases short, with 8 bases between. The CDR3 loop spans 14 amino acids. The chain's CDR3 is CASSFIFPGNTIYF. The CDR3 nucleotides are TGTGCCAGCAGCTTTATTTTCCCTGGAAACACCATATATTTT.

The V call is TRBV2, the J call TRBJ2-7; D is uncertain. Germline V gene data show CDR1 as SNHLY and CDR2 as FYNNEI. V shed 4 bases and J shed 3 bases, with 10 bases lying between them. The CDR3 is made up of 13 amino acids. The CDR3 DNA is TGTGCCAGCAGTGCCCCCCTCGGCTACGAGCAGTACTTC. Its protein is CASSAPLGYEQYF.

The chain has TRBV19 and TRBJ2-1; a possible D gene is TRBD2 (5 bases). CDR1 is LNHDA and CDR2 is SQIVND in the germline V gene (reference sequence). This CDR3 spans 15 amino acids. V shed 2 bases and J shed 2 bases, with 10 bases lying between them. CDR3 residues: CASSISSDPYNEQFF. CDR3 bases: TGTGCCAGTAGTATAAGTAGCGACCCCTACAATGAGCAGTTCTTC. The variable domain in full, with the rest retrieved from reference TRBV19 and TRBJ2-1, is DGGITQSPKYLFRKEGQNVTLSCEQNLNHDAMYWYRQDPGQGLRLIYYSQIVNDFQKGDIAEGYSVSREKKESFPLTVTSAQKNPTAFYLCASSISSDPYNEQFFGPGTRLTVL.

The chain is built from TRBV3-1 (or the pseudogene TRBV3-2) and TRBJ2-1; 13 positions match TRBD2. Germline V gives CDR1 LGHDT, CDR2 YNNKEL (reference sequence). The CDR3 length is 18 residues. V was pared by 0 bases and J by 0 bases, with 2 bases of the junction left unmatched. This CDR3 reads CASSQDWTSGSSYNEQFF. The CDR3 region has the DNA TGTGCCAGCAGCCAAGATTGGACTAGCGGGAGCTCCTACAATGAGCAGTTCTTC.

The rearrangement uses TRBV28 and TRBJ2-7; 9 bases map to TRBD1. After removal of 5 bases from V and 2 bases from J, the junction contained 7 bases not matched to a gene. The germline CDR1 and CDR2 sequences are MDHEN and SYDVKM. This CDR3 is built from 15 residues. CDR3: CASSQGTGSPYEQYF. CDR3 sequence (DNA): TGTGCCAGCAGTCAAGGGACAGGGTCACCCTACGAGCAGTACTTC. Combining the CDR3 with reference TRBV28 and TRBJ2-7 gives the whole variable domain DVKVTQSSRYLVKRTGEKVFLECVQDMDHENMFWYRQDPGLGLRLIYFSYDVKMKEKGDIPEGYSVSREKKERFSLILESASTNQTSMYLCASSQGTGSPYEQYFGPGTRLTVT.

This chain connects TRBV2 to TRBJ2-1; D gene uncertain. The V gene's germline CDR1 is SNHLY and CDR2 FYNNEI. The CDR3 loop spans 12 amino acids. Trimming took 4 bases from V and 8 from J, leaving 9 bases between them. The CDR3 DNA is TGTGCCAGCAGTGTTGGCTTTGATGAGCAGTTCTTC. Its protein is CASSVGFDEQFF.

This clone occurred once. This sequence joins TRBV27 and TRBJ2-3, with TRBD1 as a possible D gene (5 bases). In germline, CDR1 is MNHEY, CDR2 SMNVEV (reference sequence). Trimming left V 5 bases short and J 3 bases short, with 18 bases between. CDR3 size: 16 residues. The CDR3 DNA reads as TGTGCCAGCAGTCCCAGCCAGGGTGAGGAGACAGATACGCAGTATTTT. Protein product: CASSPSQGEETDTQYF.

This clone was detected only a few times. The gene calls are TRBV6-5 and TRBJ1-5, with TRBD1 matching 7 bases. This CDR3 spans 14 amino acids. The germline V gene has CDR1 MNHEY and CDR2 SVGAGI. V dropped 2 bases and J dropped 9; count of bases not matched to a gene: 7. CDR3: CASSYDREKWPQHF. For the CDR3, the DNA is TGTGCCAGCAGTTACGACAGGGAGAAATGGCCCCAGCATTTT.